One and the same sample provided the 31 T cell receptor beta chains below, sequenced in a study of cytomegalovirus exposure and HLA in healthy donors. A multiplex PCR was run with 60 Vbeta primers and 13 Jbeta primers. Here immunoSEQ multiplex PCR was the method, and the copy in TCRdb shows in-frame clones only, minus some. The sample lists approximately 120,000 clones, about 74% occurring once. Sequenced input: PBMCs. The origin of the receptors is a woman between 45 and 65 years old in good health and CMV-seropositive.

This chain connects TRBV19 to TRBJ1-4; D gene ambiguous. The CDR3 spans 16 residues. CDR1 and CDR2 from the germline V gene are LNHDA and SQIVND (reference sequence). Trimming shortened V by 3 bases and J by 10 bases, and 21 bases separated the two germline ends. As DNA, the CDR3 is TGTGCCAGTAGTATTTCCACCCCGCTGTCAACTCGAAAACTGTTTTTT. This sequence encodes CASSISTPLSTRKLFF.

V usage is TRBV5-4 and J usage is TRBJ2-1; D is possibly TRBD1 (7 bases). Deletions cut 5 bases from V and 7 bases from J, with 16 bases between. The CDR3 is 14 residues long. CDR1 is SGHNT and CDR2 is YYREEE in the germline V gene (reference sequence). The CDR3: CASREGRGVNEQFF. The CDR3 region has the DNA TGTGCCAGCAGGGAAGGCAGGGGGGTTAATGAGCAGTTCTTC.

V gene TRBV5-1 combines with J gene TRBJ2-3, with TRBD1 matching 10 bases. In germline, CDR1 is SGHRS, CDR2 YFSETQ. CDR3 size: 18 residues. V lost 2 bases, J lost 4 bases, and 13 bases stayed unmatched. The CDR3 spells CASSFFGGTGDSADTQYF. CDR3 DNA sequence: TGCGCCAGCAGCTTCTTTGGGGGGACAGGGGATAGTGCAGATACGCAGTATTTT.

The V gene is TRBV5-1, the J gene TRBJ1-3; TRBD1 might be the D (5 bases). This CDR3 spans 13 amino acids. The germline V gene encodes CDR1 SGHRS and CDR2 YFSETQ. Trimming removed 5 bases at V and 1 base at J, with 7 bases between. CDR3 sequence: CASRPGSGNTIYF. In nucleotides, the CDR3 is TGCGCCAGCAGGCCAGGGTCTGGAAACACCATATATTTT.

The chain has TRBV27 and TRBJ2-2, with 8 bases matching TRBD1. The CDR3 is made up of 15 amino acids. Germline CDR1 MNHEY, CDR2 SMNVEV (reference sequence). The V segment lost 5 bases and the J segment 6 bases; nucleotides outside the gene matches: 8. In DNA form, the CDR3 reads TGTGCCAGCAGTCCGACAGGGGATTGGGCCGGGGAGCTGTTTTTT. The encoded protein is CASSPTGDWAGELFF.

J is TRBJ2-1 and V is TRBV7-2; 7 bases align to TRBD1. After removal of 5 bases from V and 7 bases from J, the junction contained 5 bases not matched to a gene. CDR1 is SGHTA, CDR2 FQGNSA, per germline. The CDR3 length is 13 residues. CDR3 sequence (DNA): TGTGCCAGCAGCCTAAACAGGGGTAATGAGCAGTTCTTC. It translates to CASSLNRGNEQFF.

The chain joins TRBV29-1 to TRBJ2-7; TRBD2 agrees at 12 bases. Unmatched junction bases numbered 8, after V lost 2 bases and J lost 6 bases. Germline CDR1 reads SQVTM; CDR2 reads ANQGSEA. This CDR3 is 15 amino acids long. This CDR3 is CSVERPLAGGPEQYF. The CDR3 region has the DNA TGCAGCGTTGAAAGGCCCCTAGCGGGGGGGCCCGAGCAGTACTTC.

V usage is TRBV10-3 and J usage is TRBJ2-1; TRBD2 matches at 15 bases. Unmatched junction bases numbered 13, after V lost 4 bases and J lost 9 bases. Germline assignment: CDR1 ENHRY and CDR2 SYGVKD. The CDR3 has 18 residues. The CDR3 is CAISGGTSGGPRLGEQFF. The CDR3 nucleotides are TGTGCCATCAGTGGGGGGACTAGCGGGGGGCCCCGCCTCGGTGAGCAGTTCTTC.

This clone was detected a few times. This chain links TRBV7-2 with TRBJ2-7; TRBD1 matches 9 bases. Losses at the gene ends were 5 bases for V and 3 bases for J; bases not matched to a gene: 11. Germline lookup yields CDR1 SGHTA and CDR2 FQGNSA. The CDR3 sequence is 16 residues long. This CDR3 is CASSPTRDREYYEQYF. DNA of the CDR3: TGTGCCAGCAGCCCAACTAGGGACAGGGAGTACTACGAGCAGTACTTC.

The CDR3 nucleotides read TGCAGCGTTGAACTAGCCGGACGAAATTCACCCCTCCACTTT. This sequence encodes CSVELAGRNSPLHF. This sequence joins TRBV29-1 and TRBJ1-6; D gene uncertain. The CDR3 sequence is 14 residues long. Trimming stripped 2 bases from V and 7 bases from J, with 12 bases between. CDR1 and CDR2 from the germline V gene are SQVTM and ANQGSEA.

V and J are TRBV10-3 and TRBJ2-5, with TRBD1 identical over 7 bases. Losses at the gene ends were 8 bases for V and 3 bases for J; bases not matched to a gene: 3. CDR1 and CDR2 from the germline V gene are ENHRY and SYGVKD. The CDR3 totals 12 residues. This chain's CDR3 is CAIATGKETQYF. CDR3 nucleotides: TGTGCCATCGCGACAGGGAAAGAGACCCAGTACTTC.

This clone was seen a handful of times. The chain uses TRBV6-6 and TRBJ1-1; 7 bases fit TRBD1. CDR3 size: 14 residues. Trimming took 7 bases from V and 0 from J; bases not matched to a gene: 5. From germline, CDR1 is MNHNY and CDR2 SVGAGI (reference sequence). CDR3 protein: CASITGQMNTEAFF. For the CDR3, the DNA is TGTGCCAGCATCACGGGACAGATGAACACTGAAGCTTTCTTT.

The CDR3 is CASSPLTSGTDTQYF. Here the CDR3 DNA reads TGTGCCAGCAGCCCCTTGACTTCGGGCACAGATACGCAGTATTTT. The chain uses TRBV5-6 and TRBJ2-3, with D uncertain. Germline CDR1 and CDR2: SGHDT and YYEEEE. V was shortened by 4 bases and J by 1 base, with 13 bases between the two germline ends. There are 15 residues in the CDR3.

This clone counts as medium-sized. The chain recombines TRBV7-9 with TRBJ2-3; 8 nucleotides agree with TRBD2. Trimming at V came to 1 base and at J to 2 bases, leaving 2 bases not matched to a gene. The V gene's germline CDR1 is SEHNR and CDR2 FQNEAQ (reference sequence). The CDR3 is 15 amino acids. The CDR3 DNA reads TGTGCCAGCAGCTTAGTCGGACTAGCCACAGATACGCAGTATTTT. This sequence encodes CASSLVGLATDTQYF.

The J gene is TRBJ1-2, the V gene TRBV5-4; 7 bases line up with TRBD1. Trimming at V came to 4 bases and at J to 8 bases, leaving 11 bases not matched to a gene. Germline CDR1 and CDR2: SGHNT and YYREEE (reference sequence). The CDR3 runs 14 residues. CDR3 sequence: CASSRDRALQGYTF. The DNA of the CDR3 is TGTGCCAGCAGCAGAGACAGGGCGCTCCAGGGCTACACCTTC.

The V gene is TRBV7-6, the J gene TRBJ1-1, with D hard to call. This CDR3 is 15 amino acids long. The germline V and J ends were trimmed by 2 bases and 0 bases, with 10 bases remaining between them. Germline lookup yields CDR1 SGHVS and CDR2 FNYEAQ. In nucleotides, the CDR3 is TGTGCCAGCAGCTTAAATCCTACCATGAACACTGAAGCTTTCTTT. The encoded protein is CASSLNPTMNTEAFF. Based on the CDR3 plus reference TRBV7-6 and TRBJ1-1, the full variable domain is GAGVSQSPRYKVTKRGQDVALRCDPISGHVSLYWYRQALGQGPEFLTYFNYEAQQDKSGLPNDRFSAERPEGSISTLTIQRTEQRDSAMYRCASSLNPTMNTEAFFGQGTRLTVV.

This chain connects TRBV19 to TRBJ2-2, with 14 nucleotides matching TRBD2. CDR3 length equals 19 residues. CDR1 and CDR2 from the germline V gene are LNHDA and SQIVND (reference sequence). J was trimmed by 1 base and V by 6 bases; bases with no gene match: 10. Written as DNA, the CDR3 is TGTGCCAGTAGAACAGACTACGGACTAGCGGGGGGGAACACCGGGGAGCTGTTTTTT. Amino acids: CASRTDYGLAGGNTGELFF.

The chain has TRBV4-1 and TRBJ1-1; tentatively, D is TRBD1 (6 bases). Deletions cut 6 bases from V and 1 base from J, with 12 bases between. CDR3 length: 14 amino acids. Germline V lookup: CDR1 MGHRA, CDR2 YSYEKL. Written as DNA, the CDR3 is TGCGCCAGCAGGCAAACGACAGGGAACACTGAAGCTTTCTTT. It codes for CASRQTTGNTEAFF.

This clone showed up just a few times. V and J are TRBV9 and TRBJ2-1; the D gene is possibly TRBD2 (6 bases). Trimming shortened V by 0 bases and J by 8 bases, and 18 bases separated the two germline ends. The CDR3 contains 16 residues. Germline CDR1 and CDR2: SGDLS and YYNGEE. Here the CDR3 DNA reads TGTGCCAGCAGCGTAGTGTTCGGAGGGAGTAGGGATGAGCAGTTCTTC. This sequence encodes CASSVVFGGSRDEQFF.

The genes are TRBV4-3 and TRBJ2-1, with TRBD2 identical over 10 bases. Trimming removed 4 bases from V and 7 bases from J; junction bases left unmatched: 7. Germline lookup yields CDR1 LGHNA and CDR2 YSLEER. The CDR3 consists of 15 residues. CDR3 nucleotides: TGCGCCAGCAGCCGGGTTAGCGGGGGGACTAATGAGCAGTTCTTC. Translated: CASSRVSGGTNEQFF.

This chain connects TRBV7-9 to TRBJ1-2; TRBD1 is a possible D gene (5 bases). This CDR3 is 16 amino acids long. The V end was cut by 5 bases, the J end by 8 bases, with 24 bases between. CDR1 and CDR2 from the germline V gene are SEHNR and FQNEAQ (reference sequence). Here the CDR3 DNA reads TGTGCCAGCAGCGAACGAGGCGGATCGGCGGGGCGCGGCTACACCTTC. This gives the protein CASSERGGSAGRGYTF.

The rearrangement joins TRBV6-6 to TRBJ1-3; D call uncertain. The V gene's germline CDR1 is MNHNY and CDR2 SVGAGI (reference sequence). The CDR3 consists of 14 residues. Trimming pared 6 bases from V and 4 bases from J, leaving 13 bases between. The CDR3 here is CASSPEGSGNTIYF. Written as DNA, the CDR3 is TGTGCCAGCAGCCCTGAGGGTTCCGGAAACACCATATATTTT.

The chain is built from TRBV15 and TRBJ1-2, with 8 bases lining up with TRBD1. This CDR3 contains 14 residues. V shed 0 bases and J 7 bases; nucleotides not matched to a gene: 4. Per the germline V gene, CDR1 is LNHNV and CDR2 is YYDKDF (reference sequence). The CDR3, as DNA: TGTGCCACCAGCAGAGAGGCAGGGGGCTCTGGCTACACCTTC. Translation: CATSREAGGSGYTF.

In this sample, this clone turned up once. The chain has TRBV7-2 and TRBJ1-4, with TRBD1 identical over 7 bases. With V trimmed by 5 bases and J by 7 bases, 7 bases remained unmatched. The length of the CDR3 is 14 residues. The germline V gene has CDR1 SGHTA and CDR2 FQGNSA. CDR3 loop: CASSPRQGGEKLFF. In nucleotides, the CDR3 is TGTGCCAGCAGCCCTAGACAGGGCGGTGAAAAACTGTTTTTT.

This chain links TRBV19 with TRBJ1-6, with 8 bases matching TRBD1. Germline CDR1 is LNHDA and CDR2 is SQIVND (reference sequence). V was pared by 10 bases and J by 10 bases, with 9 bases of the junction left unmatched. The CDR3 sequence is 13 residues long. The CDR3 loop is CATSDRDVSPLHF. The CDR3 DNA reads TGTGCCACCTCGGACAGGGATGTGTCACCCCTCCACTTT. Supplemented by reference TRBV19 and TRBJ1-6, the full variable domain reads DGGITQSPKYLFRKEGQNVTLSCEQNLNHDAMYWYRQDPGQGLRLIYYSQIVNDFQKGDIAEGYSVSREKKESFPLTVTSAQKNPTAFYLCATSDRDVSPLHFGNGTRLTVT.

This clone was observed a few times. The rearrangement joins TRBV5-1 to TRBJ1-1, with D hard to call. Germline loops: CDR1 SGHRS, CDR2 YFSETQ. V was clipped by 3 bases and J by 0 bases, with 9 bases between them. The CDR3 covers 14 residues. The DNA of the CDR3 is TGCGCCAGCAGCTCGCGTACCTTGAACACTGAAGCTTTCTTT. Translation: CASSSRTLNTEAFF.

Details on this clone: At one boundary the junction diverges from the germline segment, which might be a read error. This chain uses TRBV11-2 with TRBJ2-5, with D possibly TRBD1 on 5 matching bases. From germline, CDR1 is SGHAT and CDR2 FQNNGV. The CDR3 is 14 amino acids. The CDR3 loop is CASRLDGSGQTQYF. The CDR3 DNA sequence: TGTGCCAGCAGATTAGATGGGTCAGGGCAGACCCAGTACTTC. Filled out from reference TRBV11-2 and TRBJ2-5, the complete variable domain reads EAGVAQSPRYKIIEKRQSVAFWCNPISGHATLYWYQQILGQGPKLLIQFQNNGVVDDSQLPKDRFSAERLKGVDSTLKIQPAKLEDSAVYLCASRLDGSGQTQYFGPGTRLLVL.

The chain recombines TRBV7-9 with TRBJ1-3; TRBD1 matches at 8 bases. V was clipped by 2 bases and J by 4 bases; unmatched bases: 10. Per germline, CDR1 SEHNR and CDR2 FQNEAQ (reference sequence). The CDR3 is 17 residues long. The CDR3: CASSLSGRGQRGNTIYF. DNA for the CDR3: TGTGCCAGCAGCTTATCGGGCAGGGGGCAACGGGGAAACACCATATATTTT. Filled out from reference TRBV7-9 and TRBJ1-3, the complete variable domain reads DTGVSQNPRHKITKRGQNVTFRCDPISEHNRLYWYRQTLGQGPEFLTYFQNEAQLEKSRLLSDRFSAERPKGSFSTLEIQRTEQGDSAMYLCASSLSGRGQRGNTIYFGEGSWLTVV.

V gene TRBV11-2 combines with J gene TRBJ2-2, with a tentative D call TRBD1 (7 bases). With 7 bases removed from V and 2 bases from J, the gap between germline ends came to 20 bases. The CDR3 covers 17 residues. CDR1 SGHAT and CDR2 FQNNGV come from the germline V gene. This chain's CDR3 is CASIMEEGASNTGELFF. The CDR3 nucleotides read TGTGCCAGCATCATGGAGGAGGGGGCGTCTAACACCGGGGAGCTGTTTTTT.

This clone turned up a few times. This sequence joins TRBV23-1 and TRBJ2-1; 9 nucleotides align to TRBD2. TRBV23-1 is an open reading frame whose function is uncertain. V shed 4 bases and J 4 bases; nucleotides not matched to a gene: 8. This CDR3 contains 16 residues. The DNA of the CDR3 is TGCGCCAGCAGTCCGTCTAGCGGGGAGGGGTACAATGAGCAGTTCTTC. Its protein product is CASSPSSGEGYNEQFF.

Only one count was recorded for this clone. The rearrangement links TRBV5-6 to TRBJ2-5, with D possibly being TRBD1 (6 bases). From germline, CDR1 is SGHDT and CDR2 YYEEEE. V dropped 3 bases and J dropped 4 bases, with 13 bases sitting between them. The CDR3 contains 14 residues. Here the CDR3 DNA reads TGTGCCAGCAGCTCCTGGACAGCGACAGAGACCCAGTACTTC. Translation gives CASSSWTATETQYF.